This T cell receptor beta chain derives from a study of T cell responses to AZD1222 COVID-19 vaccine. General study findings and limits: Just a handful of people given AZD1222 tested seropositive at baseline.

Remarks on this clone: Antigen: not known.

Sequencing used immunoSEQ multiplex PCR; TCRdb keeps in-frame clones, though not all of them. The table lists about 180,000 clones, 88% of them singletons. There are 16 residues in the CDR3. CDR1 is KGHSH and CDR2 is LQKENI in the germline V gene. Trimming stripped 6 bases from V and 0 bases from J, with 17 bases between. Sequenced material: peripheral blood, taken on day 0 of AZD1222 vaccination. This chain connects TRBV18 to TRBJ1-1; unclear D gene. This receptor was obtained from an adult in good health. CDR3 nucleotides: TGTGCCAGCTCCTCCTCGACCCGGGTCATGAACACTGAAGCTTTCTTT. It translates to CASSSSTRVMNTEAFF.